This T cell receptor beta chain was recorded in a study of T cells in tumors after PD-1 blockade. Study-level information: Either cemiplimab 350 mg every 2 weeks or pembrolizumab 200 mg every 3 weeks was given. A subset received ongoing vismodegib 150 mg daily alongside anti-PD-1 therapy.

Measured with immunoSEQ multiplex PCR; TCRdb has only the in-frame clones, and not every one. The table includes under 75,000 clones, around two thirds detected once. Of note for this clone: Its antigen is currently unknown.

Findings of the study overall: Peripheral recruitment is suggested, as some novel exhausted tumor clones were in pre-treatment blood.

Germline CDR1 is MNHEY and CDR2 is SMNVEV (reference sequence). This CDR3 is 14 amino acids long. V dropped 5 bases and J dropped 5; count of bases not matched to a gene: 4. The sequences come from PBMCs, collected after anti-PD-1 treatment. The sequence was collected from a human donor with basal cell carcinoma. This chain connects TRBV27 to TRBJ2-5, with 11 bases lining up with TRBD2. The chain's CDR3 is CASSPGLADETQYF. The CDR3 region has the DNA TGTGCCAGCAGTCCGGGACTAGCGGACGAGACCCAGTACTTC.